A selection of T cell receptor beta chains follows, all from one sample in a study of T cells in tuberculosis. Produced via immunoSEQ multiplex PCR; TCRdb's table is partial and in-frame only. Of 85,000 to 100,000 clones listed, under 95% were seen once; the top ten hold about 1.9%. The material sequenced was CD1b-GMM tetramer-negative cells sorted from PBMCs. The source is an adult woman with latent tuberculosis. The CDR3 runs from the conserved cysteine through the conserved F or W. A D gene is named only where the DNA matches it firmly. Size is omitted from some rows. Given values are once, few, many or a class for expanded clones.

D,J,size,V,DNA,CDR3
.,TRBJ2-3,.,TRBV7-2,TGTGCCAGCAGCCTCCTAGCGCTTAGCACAGATACGCAGTATTTT,CASSLLALSTDTQYF
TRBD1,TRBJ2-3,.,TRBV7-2,TGTGCCAGCAGTTCACACCTCGTGGGACAGTCCCTCCCAGATACGCAGTATTTT,CASSSHLVGQSLPDTQYF
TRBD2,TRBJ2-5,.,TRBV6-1,TGTGCCAGCAGTGAAGGAATAGCGGGGTACCAAGAGACCCAGTACTTC,CASSEGIAGYQETQYF
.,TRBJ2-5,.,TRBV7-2,TGTGCCAGCAGCTTAACGGTGATCCAAGAGACCCAGTACTTC,CASSLTVIQETQYF
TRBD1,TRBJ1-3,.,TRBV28,TGTGCCAGCAACAGAGACAGGGCTGGAAACACCATATATTTT,CASNRDRAGNTIYF
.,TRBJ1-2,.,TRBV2,TGTGCCAGCAGGGTTCCAAGGGGGTGGTTGGGCTACACCTTC,CASRVPRGWLGYTF
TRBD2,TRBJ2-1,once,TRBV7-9,TGTGCCAGCAGCGTCGGACTAGGCCCCTACAATGAGCAGTTCTTC,CASSVGLGPYNEQFF
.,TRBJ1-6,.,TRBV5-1,TGCGCCAGCAGGGACAGCGCGCCAATCAATTCACCCCTCCACTTT,CASRDSAPINSPLHF
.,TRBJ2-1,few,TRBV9,TGTGCCAGCAGCGTACGCTTAGGGGATCGGAGTTACAATGAGCAGTTCTTC,CASSVRLGDRSYNEQFF
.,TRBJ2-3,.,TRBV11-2,TGTGCCAGCAGCCCCCAGGCAGATACGCAGTATTTT,CASSPQADTQYF
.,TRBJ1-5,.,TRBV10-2,TGCGCCAGCAGTCCCGCTCGACAGACCATTAGCAATCAGCCCCAGCATTTT,CASSPARQTISNQPQHF